The sequence of this T cell receptor beta chain was determined in a study of blood T cell repertoires in COVID-19. In the study overall: COVID-19 samples collected from the United States, Italy and Spain covered acute and convalescent phases. PBMCs, B-cell-depleted T cells, or T cells provided the cDNA or gDNA that made up the material.

This CDR3 spans 12 amino acids. Germline loops: CDR1 SQVTM, CDR2 ANQGSEA. The junction had 3 bases not matched to a gene; V was cut back by 3 bases and J by 5 bases. In the original processing: Amplifying reference gene primers gave estimates of nucleated cell counts. Assay: immunoSEQ multiplex PCR; the TCRdb copy retains only in-frame clones and omits some. The V and J calls and the clone size are those of that table, but D and trimming were determined from the DNA. Among roughly 90,000 clones listed, 89% were seen once. In Seattle, patients joined the study during active infection and were tracked longitudinally.

This sequence was found in a man aged 50 or older with COVID-19, enrolled during active disease. The sequenced material came from peripheral blood. The V gene is TRBV29-1, the J gene TRBJ1-1, with TRBD1 identical over 7 bases. CDR3 sequence: CSVDRGRTEAFF. CDR3 coding DNA: TGCAGCGTTGATAGGGGGCGGACTGAAGCTTTCTTT.